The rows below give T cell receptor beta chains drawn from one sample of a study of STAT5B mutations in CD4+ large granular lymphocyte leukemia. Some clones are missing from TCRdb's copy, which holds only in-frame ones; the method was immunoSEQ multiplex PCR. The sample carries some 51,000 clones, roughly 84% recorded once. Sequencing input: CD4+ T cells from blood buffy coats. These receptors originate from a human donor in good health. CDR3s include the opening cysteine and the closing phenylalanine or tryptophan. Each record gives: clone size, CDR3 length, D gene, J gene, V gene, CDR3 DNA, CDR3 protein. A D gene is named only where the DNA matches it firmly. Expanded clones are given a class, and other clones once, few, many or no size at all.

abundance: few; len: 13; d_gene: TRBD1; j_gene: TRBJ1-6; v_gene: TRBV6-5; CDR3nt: TGTGCCAGCAGTTCCGACAGGGATTCACCCCTCCACTTT; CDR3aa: CASSSDRDSPLHF
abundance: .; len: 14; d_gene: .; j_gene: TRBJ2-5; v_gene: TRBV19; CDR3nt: TGTGCCAGTAGTAGAAACAGGGAGACAAAGACCCAGTACTTC; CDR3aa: CASSRNRETKTQYF
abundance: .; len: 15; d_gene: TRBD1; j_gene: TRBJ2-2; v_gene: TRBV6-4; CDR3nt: TGTGCCAGCAGTGAGGGGACAGGGAACACCGGGGAGCTGTTTTTT; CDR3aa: CASSEGTGNTGELFF
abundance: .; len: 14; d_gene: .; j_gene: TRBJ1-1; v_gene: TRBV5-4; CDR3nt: TGTGCCAGCAGCTTGGTGGGGGGCGAGGAAGAAGCTTTCTTT; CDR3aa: CASSLVGGEEEAFF
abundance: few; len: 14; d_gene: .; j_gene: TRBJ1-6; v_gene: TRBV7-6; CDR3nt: TGTGCCAGCAGCCCTGACAGTTATAATTCACCCCTCCACTTT; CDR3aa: CASSPDSYNSPLHF
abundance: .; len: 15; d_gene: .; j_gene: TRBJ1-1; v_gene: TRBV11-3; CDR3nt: TGTGCCAGCAGCTTAGTAGGAGGCTCGGGAACTGAAGCTTTCTTT; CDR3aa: CASSLVGGSGTEAFF
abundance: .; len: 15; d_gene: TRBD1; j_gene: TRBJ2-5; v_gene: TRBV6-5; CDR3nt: TGTGCCAGCAGTTACTCGCCCGGACAGGGGGAGACCCAGTACTTC; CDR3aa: CASSYSPGQGETQYF
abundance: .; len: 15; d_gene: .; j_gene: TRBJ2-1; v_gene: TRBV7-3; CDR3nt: TGTGCCAGCAGCCCCCTGGACACCCCCTACAATGAGCAGTTCTTC; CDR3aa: CASSPLDTPYNEQFF
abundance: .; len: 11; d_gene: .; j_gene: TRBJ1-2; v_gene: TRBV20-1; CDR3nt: TGCAGTGCTAGAGACGGGTATGGCTACACCTTC; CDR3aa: CSARDGYGYTF
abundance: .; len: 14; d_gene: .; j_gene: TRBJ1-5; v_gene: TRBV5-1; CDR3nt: TGCGCCAGCAGCCGCGGGGGAGGGGATCAGCCCCAGCATTTT; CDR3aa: CASSRGGGDQPQHF
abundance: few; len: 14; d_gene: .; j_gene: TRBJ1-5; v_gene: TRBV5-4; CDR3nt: TGTGCCAGCAGCTTGGCCGGGGTTGGGCAGCCCCAGCATTTT; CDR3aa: CASSLAGVGQPQHF
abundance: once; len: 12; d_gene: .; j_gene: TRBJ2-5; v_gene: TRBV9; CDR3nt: TGTGCCAGCAGCCAGGGGGGAGAGACCCAGTACTTC; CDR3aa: CASSQGGETQYF
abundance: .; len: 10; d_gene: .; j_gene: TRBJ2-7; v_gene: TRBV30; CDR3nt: TGTGCCTGGAGTGACTACGAGCAGTACTTC; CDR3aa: CAWSDYEQYF
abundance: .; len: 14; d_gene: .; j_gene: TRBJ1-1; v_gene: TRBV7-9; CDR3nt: TGTGCCAGCAGCATCTCTCTAGGGGGGTCTGAAGCTTTCTTT; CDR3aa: CASSISLGGSEAFF
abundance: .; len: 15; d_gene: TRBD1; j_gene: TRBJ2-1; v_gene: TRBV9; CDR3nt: TGTGCCAGCAGCCTCGACAGGGGTGGATACAATGAGCAGTTCTTC; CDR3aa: CASSLDRGGYNEQFF
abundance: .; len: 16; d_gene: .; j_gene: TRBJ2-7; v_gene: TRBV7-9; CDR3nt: TGTGCCAGCAGCCGCACGAGCGGCCGTTACTCCTACGAGCAGTACTTC; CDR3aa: CASSRTSGRYSYEQYF
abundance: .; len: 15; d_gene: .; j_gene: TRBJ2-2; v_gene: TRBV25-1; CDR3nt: TGTGCCAGCAGTGAGGGTGACAGTAACACCGGGGAGCTGTTTTTT; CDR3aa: CASSEGDSNTGELFF
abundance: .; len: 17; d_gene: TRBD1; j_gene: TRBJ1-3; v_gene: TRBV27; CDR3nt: TGTGCCAGCAGTTTATCCTCGACAGGGAGAGATGGAAACACCATATATTTT; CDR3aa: CASSLSSTGRDGNTIYF
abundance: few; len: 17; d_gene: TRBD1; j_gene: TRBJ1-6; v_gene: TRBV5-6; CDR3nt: TGTGCCAGCAGCGCTGCCGGAGGGGACAGGCTACGCTTCACCCTCCACTTT; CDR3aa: CASSAAGGDRLRFTLHF
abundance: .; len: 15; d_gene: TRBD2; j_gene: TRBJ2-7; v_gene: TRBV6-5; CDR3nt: TGTGCCAGCAGTTACGGTCTAGCGGGACTCTACGAGCAGTACTTC; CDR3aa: CASSYGLAGLYEQYF
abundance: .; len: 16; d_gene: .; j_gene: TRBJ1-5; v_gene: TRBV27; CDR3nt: TGTGCCAGCAGCCTCAACATAGGGATGAGCAATCAGCCCCAGCATTTT; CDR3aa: CASSLNIGMSNQPQHF
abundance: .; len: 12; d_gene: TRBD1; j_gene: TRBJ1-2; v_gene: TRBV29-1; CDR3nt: TGCAGCGTCAACAGGGGGGACTATGGCTACACCTTC; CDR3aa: CSVNRGDYGYTF
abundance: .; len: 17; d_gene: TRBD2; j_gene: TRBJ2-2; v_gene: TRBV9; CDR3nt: TGTGCCAGCACTGCACCTACTAGCGGAGGGAACACCGGGGAGCTGTTTTTT; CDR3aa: CASTAPTSGGNTGELFF
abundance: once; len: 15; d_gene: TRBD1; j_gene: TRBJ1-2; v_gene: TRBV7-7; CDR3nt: TGTGCCAGCAGCCCACGGCAGGGGGCTGTCTATGGCTACACCTTC; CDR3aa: CASSPRQGAVYGYTF
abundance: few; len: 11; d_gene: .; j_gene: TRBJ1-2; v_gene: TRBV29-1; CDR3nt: TGCAGCGCGAGGGGCTACAATGGCTACACCTTC; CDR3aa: CSARGYNGYTF
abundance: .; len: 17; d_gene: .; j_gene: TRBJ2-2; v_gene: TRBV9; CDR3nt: TGTGCCAGCAGCCCTCGCGGGGGCCCTCTTCACACCGGGGAGCTGTTTTTT; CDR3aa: CASSPRGGPLHTGELFF
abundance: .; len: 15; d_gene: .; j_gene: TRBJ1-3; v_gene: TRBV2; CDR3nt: TGTGCCAGCAGTGTCGGGTTGGGTTCGGGAAACACCATATATTTT; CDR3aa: CASSVGLGSGNTIYF
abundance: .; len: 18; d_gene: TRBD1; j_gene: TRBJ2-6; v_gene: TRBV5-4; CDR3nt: TGTGCCAGCAGCGGATGGGACAGGAGAGGCTCTGGGGCCAACGTCCTGACTTTC; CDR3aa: CASSGWDRRGSGANVLTF
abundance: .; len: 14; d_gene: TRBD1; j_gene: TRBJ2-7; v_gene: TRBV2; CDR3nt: TGTGCCAGCAGCGTAGACAGGGGCTCCTACGAGCAGTACTTC; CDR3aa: CASSVDRGSYEQYF
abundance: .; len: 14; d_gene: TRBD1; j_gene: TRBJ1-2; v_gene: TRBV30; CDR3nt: TGTGCCTGGACCACGGGGACAGGAAACTATGGCTACACCTTC; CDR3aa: CAWTTGTGNYGYTF
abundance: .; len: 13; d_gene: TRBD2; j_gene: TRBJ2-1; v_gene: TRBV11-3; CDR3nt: TGTGCCAGCAGCTTCGGCGGGAGATATGAGCAGTTCTTC; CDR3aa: CASSFGGRYEQFF
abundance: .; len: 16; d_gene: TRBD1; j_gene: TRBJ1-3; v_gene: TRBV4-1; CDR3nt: TGCGCCAGCAGCCCCTGGGGACAGGGGACTGGAAACACCATATATTTT; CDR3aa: CASSPWGQGTGNTIYF
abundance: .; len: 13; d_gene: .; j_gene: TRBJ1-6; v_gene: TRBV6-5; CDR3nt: TGTGCCAGCAGCTACAGGGACAATTCACCCCTCCACTTT; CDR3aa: CASSYRDNSPLHF
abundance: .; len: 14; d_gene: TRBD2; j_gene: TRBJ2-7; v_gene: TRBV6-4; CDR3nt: TGTGCCGGAAAAGAGCGGGAGCGCACCTACGAGCAGTACTTC; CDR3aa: CAGKERERTYEQYF
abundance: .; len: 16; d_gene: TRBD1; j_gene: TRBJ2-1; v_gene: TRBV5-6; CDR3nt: TGTGCCAGCAGCTTGTTGGGGACAGGTAACGACAATGAGCAGTTCTTC; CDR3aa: CASSLLGTGNDNEQFF